What follows are 27 T cell receptor beta chains derived from one specimen sequenced in a study of blood T cells in healthy people across ages (dated by TCRdb to between 2014 and 2017). Library preparation employed 5' RACE. The data were produced on an Illumina HiSeq 2500. A second PCR of 7 to 11 cycles was run with a J-beta primer mix and a sample-barcoded 5' primer. TCRdb reprocessing: public reads trimmed at Q25 with fastp, clones called with MiXCR, in-frame beta chains kept. Rows matching on CDR3 protein sequence are summarized as one entry with the most common DNA and genes. Counted in this sample were around 700,000 distinct CDR3 sequences; 25% of them appeared once. The top ten hold roughly a tenth of the sample. These same records also appear under a second study, on T cells of mothers and their children.

Material: blood. Source of these receptors: a boy aged 10-17 years in good health.

Ten or more counts support this clonotype. The chain links TRBV7-9 to TRBJ2-5, with TRBD2 as a possible D gene (5 bases). CDR1 and CDR2 (germline): SEHNR, FQNEAQ (reference sequence). The germline V and J ends were trimmed by 5 bases and 7 bases, with 8 bases remaining between them. The CDR3 runs 11 residues. This chain's CDR3 is CASSPGGTQYF. The CDR3 DNA reads TGTGCCAGCAGCCCTGGAGGGACCCAGTACTTC.

The sample holds a few counts of this clonotype. The J gene is TRBJ1-4, the V gene TRBV28; D is uncertain. The CDR3 loop spans 16 amino acids. Germline CDR1 and CDR2: MDHEN and SYDVKM. Between the trimmed V and J ends, which lost 1 base and 4 bases, there was a span of 13 bases. CDR3 in amino acids: CASSLSSAAINEKLFF. The CDR3 nucleotides are TGTGCCAGCAGTTTATCTTCGGCGGCGATTAATGAAAAACTGTTTTTT.

This clonotype appeared a few times. This chain connects TRBV4-1 to TRBJ2-5; 11 nucleotides align to TRBD2. Near its end, the DNA agrees better with TRBJ2-1, so the J call may be wrong. The CDR3 contains 17 residues. Germline V gives CDR1 MGHRA, CDR2 YSYEKL. CDR3 nucleotides: TGCGCCAGCAGCCAGAACCTCGGGACTAGCGGTCGTAGTGAGCAGTTCTTC. Protein: CASSQNLGTSGRSEQFF.

V usage is TRBV6-5 and J usage is TRBJ2-5; unclear D gene. Germline V gene data show CDR1 as MNHEY and CDR2 as SVGAGI. V was shortened by 2 bases and J by 0 bases, with 13 bases between the two germline ends. This CDR3 contains 16 residues. As DNA, the CDR3 is TGTGCCAGCAGTTACGGCCCCACCAAGTACCAAGAGACCCAGTACTTC. Protein product: CASSYGPTKYQETQYF.

This clonotype has more than one count but fewer than ten. This rearrangement joins TRBV3-1 to TRBJ1-1; D not certain. Per germline, CDR1 LGHDT and CDR2 YNNKEL (reference sequence). Deletions cut 1 base from V and 3 bases from J, with 9 bases between. The CDR3 length is 14 residues. CDR3 DNA: TGTGCCAGCAGCCAAGGATTACGAGACACTGAAGCTTTCTTT. As protein: CASSQGLRDTEAFF.

As concerns this clonotype: This may arise from a read error, as a much more abundant clone is one base away. The chain combines TRBV20-1 with TRBJ2-1; possibly TRBD2 for D (6 bases). The length of the CDR3 is 16 residues. Germline V gives CDR1 DFQATT, CDR2 SNEGSKA (reference sequence). The CDR3 DNA sequence: TGCCGTGCTAGAGATGGAGGGAGGACGGGCTACAATGAGCAGTTCTTC. Translating gives CRARDGGRTGYNEQFF.

The rearrangement joins TRBV9 to TRBJ2-1; weak D call: TRBD2 (6 bases). Germline CDR1 SGDLS, CDR2 YYNGEE. The CDR3 extends over 15 amino acids. Deletions cut 2 bases from V and 4 bases from J, with 13 bases between. The CDR3 loop reads CASSVRDWIYNEQFF. DNA for the CDR3: TGTGCCAGCAGCGTCCGGGACTGGATATACAATGAGCAGTTCTTC.

The sample holds a few counts of this clonotype. The chain carries TRBV2 and TRBJ2-3, with D possibly TRBD1 on 6 matching bases. V was trimmed by 7 bases and J by 3 bases, leaving 11 bases between them. CDR1 SNHLY and CDR2 FYNNEI come from the germline V gene. The CDR3 is 13 amino acids. In DNA form, the CDR3 reads TGTGCCAGCACCCCAACAGGGACAGATACGCAGTATTTT. Its protein product is CASTPTGTDTQYF.

CDR3 region: CASSQWDRLYEQYF. Written as DNA, the CDR3 is TGTGCCAGCAGCCAGTGGGACAGGCTTTACGAGCAGTACTTC. The genes are TRBV14 and TRBJ2-7; 8 bases line up with TRBD1. Germline V gene lookup returns CDR1 SGHDN and CDR2 FVKESK. The CDR3 runs 14 residues. Germline trimming cut 3 bases from V and 4 bases from J; bases unmatched to any gene: 5. The full variable domain, rest sourced from reference TRBV14 and TRBJ2-7, is EAGVTQFPSHSVIEKGQTVTLRCDPISGHDNLYWYRRVMGKEIKFLLHFVKESKQDESGMPNNRFLAERTGGTYSTLKVQPAELEDSGVYFCASSQWDRLYEQYFGPGTRLTVT.

This clonotype turned up a few times. This chain connects TRBV4-3 to TRBJ2-7; D is uncertain. Trimming took 0 bases from V and 2 from J, leaving 8 bases between them. Germline loops: CDR1 LGHNA, CDR2 YSLEER. CDR3 size: 14 residues. CDR3 sequence reads: CASSQETATYEQYF. The CDR3 bases are TGCGCCAGCAGCCAAGAGACCGCGACCTACGAGCAGTACTTC.

The chain has TRBV28 and TRBJ2-4; D is undetermined. Germline CDR1 and CDR2: MDHEN and SYDVKM. Trimming took 0 bases from V and 0 from J, leaving 6 bases between them. The CDR3 loop spans 15 amino acids. CDR3 sequence (DNA): TGTGCCAGCAGTTTATGGACGGTAGCCAAAAACATTCAGTACTTC. It codes for CASSLWTVAKNIQYF.

This clonotype has only a few counts. This chain connects TRBV27 to TRBJ2-7; possibly TRBD1 for D (6 bases). The V end lost 4 bases, the J end lost 0 bases, and 10 bases lay between the germline ends. The CDR3 is 14 amino acids. CDR1 and CDR2 (germline): MNHEY, SMNVEV (reference sequence). In DNA form, the CDR3 reads TGTGCCAGCAGTTGGGGACACAACTCCTACGAGCAGTACTTC. It codes for CASSWGHNSYEQYF.

In its sample, this clonotype was seen a few times. The gene calls are TRBV7-3 and TRBJ1-2; 7 nucleotides match TRBD1. CDR1 is SGHTA and CDR2 is FQGTGA in the germline V gene. V was pared by 1 base and J by 5 bases, with 7 bases of the junction left unmatched. This CDR3 region has 15 residues. The CDR3 nucleotides read TGTGCCAGCAGCTTAAAGACAGGGTGGTTATATGGCTACACCTTC. Encoded protein: CASSLKTGWLYGYTF.

The chain employs TRBV2 and TRBJ1-5; TRBD1 is a possible D gene (6 bases). Germline V lookup: CDR1 SNHLY, CDR2 FYNNEI. Trimming pared 4 bases from V and 0 bases from J, leaving 10 bases between. The CDR3 has 15 residues. The CDR3 region has the DNA TGTGCCAGCAGTGGGGACATACCTAGCAATCAGCCCCAGCATTTT. The encoded protein is CASSGDIPSNQPQHF.

The chain joins TRBV4-1 to TRBJ2-1; D uncertain. The ends were cut back, 1 base at V and 0 bases at J, with 7 bases in the middle. This CDR3 comprises 15 residues. Germline V gives CDR1 MGHRA, CDR2 YSYEKL. The CDR3 reads CASSQGTNSYNEQFF. CDR3 nucleotide sequence: TGCGCCAGCAGCCAAGGGACCAACTCCTACAATGAGCAGTTCTTC.

The V gene is TRBV28, the J gene TRBJ2-3; D is ambiguous. This CDR3 region has 11 residues. The V gene lost 6 bases and the J gene lost 7 bases, with 8 bases spanning the gap. Germline assignment: CDR1 MDHEN and CDR2 SYDVKM. CDR3 nucleotides: TGTGCCAGCAGATCTCAATATACGCAGTATTTT. The encoded protein is CASRSQYTQYF. The full variable domain, completed using reference TRBV28 and TRBJ2-3, is DVKVTQSSRYLVKRTGEKVFLECVQDMDHENMFWYRQDPGLGLRLIYFSYDVKMKEKGDIPEGYSVSREKKERFSLILESASTNQTSMYLCASRSQYTQYFGPGTRLTVL.

The chain combines TRBV7-3 with TRBJ2-1; D tentatively reads TRBD1 or TRBD2 (5 bases each). This CDR3 has 17 residues. V dropped 2 bases and J dropped 7 bases, with 21 bases sitting between them. Germline CDR1 and CDR2: SGHTA and FQGTGA. The CDR3 sequence is CASSLGIGASRYNEQFF. CDR3 coding DNA: TGTGCCAGCAGCTTAGGGATAGGGGCTAGCAGGTATAATGAGCAGTTCTTC.

The chain links TRBV20-1 to TRBJ2-3; 13 bases fit TRBD2. The CDR3 consists of 16 residues. The ends lost 5 bases at V and 1 base at J; junction bases unmatched: 6. Germline V gives CDR1 DFQATT, CDR2 SNEGSKA (reference sequence). CDR3 in DNA: TGCAGTGCTGGGGGAGGGACTAGCGGGGGCACAGATACGCAGTATTTT. It codes for CSAGGGTSGGTDTQYF.

This clonotype was seen a few times. V usage is TRBV7-8 and J usage is TRBJ2-5, with 13 bases identical to TRBD2. The DNA end is a closer match to TRBJ2-1, so the J assignment may be wrong. Germline assignment: CDR1 SGHVS and CDR2 FQNEAQ. The CDR3 totals 16 residues. The CDR3 sequence: CASSPRGLAGSNEQFF. In DNA form, the CDR3 reads TGTGCCAGCAGCCCCAGGGGACTAGCGGGATCCAATGAGCAGTTCTTC.

This clonotype was seen repeatedly, ten times or more. CDR3 nucleotide sequence: TGTGCCAGCAGCTTGAGACTAGCGGTCCAAGAGACCCAGTACTTC. Protein product: CASSLRLAVQETQYF. The chain recombines TRBV7-6 with TRBJ2-5, with 9 nucleotides matching TRBD2. CDR1 SGHVS and CDR2 FNYEAQ come from the germline V gene. With 3 bases clipped from V and 1 base from J, the junction kept 3 bases outside the gene matches. This CDR3 contains 15 residues.

As to this clonotype: Germline and junction disagree at one end, which may indicate a read error. V usage is TRBV11-2 and J usage is TRBJ2-6, with D perhaps matching TRBD1 (5 bases). CDR3 length: 16 residues. Germline V lookup: CDR1 SGHAT, CDR2 FQNNGV. The DNA for the CDR3 is TGTGCCAGCAGCTCAATTAGGTCGTCTGGGGCCAACGTCCGGACTTTC. Encoded protein: CASSSIRSSGANVRTF. Filled out from reference TRBV11-2 and TRBJ2-6, the complete variable domain reads EAGVAQSPRYKIIEKRQSVAFWCNPISGHATLYWYQQILGQGPKLLIQFQNNGVVDDSQLPKDRFSAERLKGVDSTLKIQPAKLEDSAVYLCASSSIRSSGANVRTFGAGSRLTVL.

This clonotype was counted a single time. The chain employs TRBV16 and TRBJ2-1; possibly TRBD1 or TRBD2 for D (5 bases each). The CDR3 spans 17 residues. The germline V gene has CDR1 KGHSY and CDR2 FQNENV. Trimming took off 4 bases at V and 2 bases at J, with 18 bases between the two ends. The DNA of the CDR3 is TGTGCCAGCAGCCCCGGCCACGGGGCTATTACCTACAATGAGCAGTTCTTC. It encodes CASSPGHGAITYNEQFF.

Only a few counts were recorded for this clonotype. The chain joins TRBV5-6 to TRBJ1-6; D perhaps matches TRBD1 (6 bases). Germline CDR1 reads SGHDT; CDR2 reads YYEEEE. Trimming shortened V by 0 bases and J by 10 bases, and 11 bases separated the two germline ends. CDR3 length: 14 amino acids. In nucleotides, the CDR3 is TGTGCCAGCAGCTTGGCCGGGGGGGGCTCACCCCTCCACTTT. Encoded protein: CASSLAGGGSPLHF. The whole variable domain, filled in from reference TRBV5-6 and TRBJ1-6, reads DAGVTQSPTHLIKTRGQQVTLRCSPKSGHDTVSWYQQALGQGPQFIFQYYEEEERQRGNFPDRFSGHQFPNYSSELNVNALLLGDSALYLCASSLAGGGSPLHFGNGTRLTVT.

This clonotype was seen more than once but under ten times. The chain carries TRBV29-1 and TRBJ2-5, with TRBD1 matching 9 bases. Trimming at V came to 3 bases and at J to 4 bases, leaving 9 bases not matched to a gene. Germline assignment: CDR1 SQVTM and CDR2 ANQGSEA. The CDR3 sequence is 15 residues long. As DNA, the CDR3 is TGCAGCGTTGATCGCGGGACAGGGACCCGAGAGACCCAGTACTTC. Its protein product is CSVDRGTGTRETQYF.

In this sample, this clonotype turned up a few times. The chain combines TRBV15 with TRBJ1-1; the match to TRBD1 covers 7 bases. Germline trimming cut 1 base from V and 0 bases from J; bases unmatched to any gene: 5. CDR1 is LNHNV and CDR2 is YYDKDF in the germline V gene (reference sequence). The CDR3 has 16 residues. Here the CDR3 reads CATSRARQGLNTEAFF. CDR3 DNA sequence: TGTGCCACCAGCAGAGCCCGACAGGGCCTGAACACTGAAGCTTTCTTT.

The rearrangement joins TRBV20-1 to TRBJ2-1, with 10 bases fitting TRBD1. The V gene's germline CDR1 is DFQATT and CDR2 SNEGSKA (reference sequence). The CDR3 is 14 amino acids. Trimming cost V 7 bases and J 6 bases; bases outside gene matches: 9. CDR3: CSVDLRTGGNEQFF. The CDR3, as DNA: TGCAGTGTCGATCTTCGGACAGGGGGCAATGAGCAGTTCTTC.

The J gene is TRBJ2-7, the V gene TRBV6-2 or TRBV6-3; perhaps TRBD1 as D (5 bases). Trimming took off 4 bases at V and 5 bases at J, with 15 bases between the two ends. The CDR3 contains 14 residues. The germline V gene has CDR1 MNHEY and CDR2 SVGEGT. The CDR3 sequence: CASSSWQGYDEQYF. The CDR3 bases are TGTGCCAGCAGTTCGTGGCAGGGTTACGACGAGCAGTACTTC.